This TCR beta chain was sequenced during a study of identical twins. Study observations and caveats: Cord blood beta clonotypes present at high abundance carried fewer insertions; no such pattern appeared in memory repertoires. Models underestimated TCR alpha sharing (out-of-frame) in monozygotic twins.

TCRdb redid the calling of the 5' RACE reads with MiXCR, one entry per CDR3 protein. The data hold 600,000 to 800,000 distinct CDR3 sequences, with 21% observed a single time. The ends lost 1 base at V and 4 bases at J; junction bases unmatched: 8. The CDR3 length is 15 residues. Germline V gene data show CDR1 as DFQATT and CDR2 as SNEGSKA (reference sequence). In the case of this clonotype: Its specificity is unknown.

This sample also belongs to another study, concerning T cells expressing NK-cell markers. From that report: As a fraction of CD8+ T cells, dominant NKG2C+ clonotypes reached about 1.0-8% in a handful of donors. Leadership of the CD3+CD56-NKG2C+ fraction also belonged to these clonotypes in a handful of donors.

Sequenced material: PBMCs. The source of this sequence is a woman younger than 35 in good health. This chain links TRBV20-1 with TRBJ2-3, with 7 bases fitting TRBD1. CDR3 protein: CSARVGGGEADTQYF. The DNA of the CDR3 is TGCAGTGCTAGAGTAGGGGGCGGAGAGGCAGATACGCAGTATTTT.